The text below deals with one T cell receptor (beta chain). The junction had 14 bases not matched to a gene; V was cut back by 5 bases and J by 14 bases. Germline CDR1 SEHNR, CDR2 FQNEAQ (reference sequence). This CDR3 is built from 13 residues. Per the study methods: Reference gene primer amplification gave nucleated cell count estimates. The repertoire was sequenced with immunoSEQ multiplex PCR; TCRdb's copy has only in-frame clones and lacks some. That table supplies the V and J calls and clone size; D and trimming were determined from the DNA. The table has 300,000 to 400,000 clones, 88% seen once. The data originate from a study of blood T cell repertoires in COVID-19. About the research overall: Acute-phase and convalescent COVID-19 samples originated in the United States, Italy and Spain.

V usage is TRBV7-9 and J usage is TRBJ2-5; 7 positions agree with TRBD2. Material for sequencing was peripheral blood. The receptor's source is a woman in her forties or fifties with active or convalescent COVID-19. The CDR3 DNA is TGTGCCAGCAGCCCCTCCGGAGCGGGATCGTCTTACTTC. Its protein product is CASSPSGAGSSYF.